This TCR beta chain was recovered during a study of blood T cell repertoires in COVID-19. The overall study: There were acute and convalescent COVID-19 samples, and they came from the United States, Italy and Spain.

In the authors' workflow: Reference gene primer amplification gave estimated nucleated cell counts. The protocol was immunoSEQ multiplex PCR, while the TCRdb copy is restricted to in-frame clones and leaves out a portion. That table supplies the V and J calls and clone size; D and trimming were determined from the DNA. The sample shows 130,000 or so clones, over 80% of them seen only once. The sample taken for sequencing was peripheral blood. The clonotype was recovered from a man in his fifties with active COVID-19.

In DNA, the CDR3 is TGTGCCAGCGATAGGAGAGGGAATGAGCAGTTCTTC. This translates into CASDRRGNEQFF. The chain couples TRBV2 to TRBJ2-1, with D possibly being TRBD2 (5 bases). Trimming stripped 8 bases from V and 7 bases from J, with 12 bases between. This CDR3 is 12 amino acids long. Germline CDR1 reads SNHLY; CDR2 reads FYNNEI.